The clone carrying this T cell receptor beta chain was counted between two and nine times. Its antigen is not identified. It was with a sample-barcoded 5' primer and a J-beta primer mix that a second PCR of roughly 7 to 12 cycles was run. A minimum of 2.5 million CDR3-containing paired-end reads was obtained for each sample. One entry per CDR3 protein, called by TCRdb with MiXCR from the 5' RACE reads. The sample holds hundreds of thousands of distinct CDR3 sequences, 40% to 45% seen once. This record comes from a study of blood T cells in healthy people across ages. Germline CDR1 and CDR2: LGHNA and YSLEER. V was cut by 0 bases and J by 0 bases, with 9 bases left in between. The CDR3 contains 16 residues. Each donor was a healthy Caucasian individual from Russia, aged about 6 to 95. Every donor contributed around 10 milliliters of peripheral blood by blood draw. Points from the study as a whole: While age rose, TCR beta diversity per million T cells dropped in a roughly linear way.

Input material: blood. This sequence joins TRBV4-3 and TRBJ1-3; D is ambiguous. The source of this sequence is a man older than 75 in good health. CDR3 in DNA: TGCGCCAGCAGCCAAGATATTCCGGCCTCTGGAAACACCATATATTTT. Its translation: CASSQDIPASGNTIYF.